Listed here is a single T cell receptor (beta chain). Read data end 3 residues before the CDR3 end; the end is taken from the germline J gene. TCRdb's table, derived via immunoSEQ multiplex PCR, lists solely in-frame clones and lacks some. The data show about 35,000 clones, none appearing only once, with roughly 3% held by the ten largest. These data originate in a study of T cell clonality in common variable immunodeficiency. V lost 4 bases and J 8 bases, leaving 19 bases between the germline ends. Germline V gives CDR1 SGHRS, CDR2 YFSETQ. CDR3 size: 15 residues. J is TRBJ2-1 and V is TRBV5-1, with D possibly matching TRBD2 (6 bases). The TCR originated in a person between 18 and 75 years old in good health. The material sequenced was peripheral blood mononuclear cells. The sequenced CDR3 bases are TGCGCCAGCAGCGGGGGGACCGTAGGTGCGCATGAG. Translated: CASSGGTVGAHE. The whole CDR3 is CASSGGTVGAHEQFF.